One sample yielded the 19 T cell receptor beta chains listed below, sequenced in a study of T cells in localized non-small cell lung cancer (dated by TCRdb to the early 2020s). Libraries were built with the immunoSEQ multiplex PCR assay. Sourced from immuneACCESS, this table was stored by TCRdb with only in-frame sequences that have V and J called. A share of the clones is absent; for the studies checked, an unresolved V gene accounts for under half, and the remainder has no known explanation. For this sample there are some 64,000 clones; 90% appear just once. The ten largest clonotypes hold approximately 2% of the sample. This material consisted of peripheral blood, taken before any cancer treatment. The origin of the receptors is a woman aged 40-75 years with stage I lung adenocarcinoma.

The V call is TRBV30, the J call TRBJ2-6; 9 bases are shared with TRBD1. Germline CDR1 is GTSNPN and CDR2 is SVGIG (reference sequence). CDR3 length: 15 residues. J lost 6 bases, V lost 8 bases, and 11 bases had no gene match. The CDR3 loop is CARSGTGSKANVLTF. DNA of the CDR3: TGTGCCAGATCCGGGACAGGGAGTAAGGCCAACGTCCTGACTTTC.

The CDR3 protein is CASSDGLAGVYNEQFF. The CDR3 DNA is TGTGCCAGCAGTGACGGGCTAGCGGGAGTTTACAATGAGCAGTTCTTC. V gene TRBV6-4 combines with J gene TRBJ2-1; 10 nucleotides line up with TRBD2. The CDR3 loop spans 16 amino acids. Germline trimming cut 2 bases from V and 4 bases from J; bases unmatched to any gene: 5. Germline CDR1 is MRHNA and CDR2 is SNTAGT.

V is TRBV16 and J is TRBJ1-1, with 7 bases that match TRBD1. Trimming at V came to 4 bases and at J to 4 bases, leaving 15 bases not matched to a gene. The CDR3 loop spans 17 amino acids. The germline V gene has CDR1 KGHSY and CDR2 FQNENV. CDR3 sequence: CASSLRQGKAGSTEAFF. CDR3 nucleotides: TGTGCCAGCAGCCTTCGACAGGGTAAAGCGGGAAGCACTGAAGCTTTCTTT.

The chain links TRBV28 to TRBJ1-1; D gene uncertain. The CDR3 runs to 14 residues. V lost 6 bases to trimming and J lost 4 bases, with 15 bases between them. Germline V lookup: CDR1 MDHEN, CDR2 SYDVKM. The CDR3 sequence: CASSSFGVGTEAFF. The DNA of the CDR3 is TGTGCCAGCAGCTCCTTCGGGGTAGGCACTGAAGCTTTCTTT. Filled out from reference TRBV28 and TRBJ1-1, the complete variable domain reads DVKVTQSSRYLVKRTGEKVFLECVQDMDHENMFWYRQDPGLGLRLIYFSYDVKMKEKGDIPEGYSVSREKKERFSLILESASTNQTSMYLCASSSFGVGTEAFFGQGTRLTVV.

The chain has TRBV11-2 and TRBJ2-3; the match to TRBD2 covers 8 bases. CDR1 is SGHAT and CDR2 is FQNNGV in the germline V gene. Unmatched junction bases numbered 11, after V lost 1 base and J lost 8 bases. This CDR3 is built from 16 residues. CDR3 bases: TGTGCCAGCAGCTTAGTTGCGGGAGGCTCCTCGGGTACGCAGTATTTT. It translates to CASSLVAGGSSGTQYF.

This clone is a singleton in its sample. This rearrangement joins TRBV5-1 to TRBJ2-1; tentatively, D is TRBD1 or TRBD2 (6 bases each). Germline CDR1 and CDR2: SGHRS and YFSETQ. V shed 0 bases and J shed 2 bases, with 12 bases lying between them. CDR3 length: 16 residues. Here the CDR3 reads CASSLDGGSTYNEQFF. CDR3 coding DNA: TGCGCCAGCAGCTTGGACGGGGGCTCAACCTACAATGAGCAGTTCTTC.

This clone has only one observation. The chain joins TRBV7-8 to TRBJ2-1; no clear D. Germline values: CDR1 SGHVS, CDR2 FQNEAQ. Trimming took off 6 bases at V and 7 bases at J, with 10 bases between the two ends. The CDR3 runs to 12 residues. CDR3 coding DNA: TGTGCCAGCAGTTCTAGAACGAATGAGCAGTTCTTC. It specifies CASSSRTNEQFF.

The chain combines TRBV15 with TRBJ1-4; 7 bases line up with TRBD1. Trimming removed 7 bases from V and 7 bases from J; junction bases left unmatched: 12. The length of the CDR3 is 15 residues. Germline-derived CDR1 and CDR2 are LNHNV and YYDKDF (reference sequence). The CDR3 sequence is CATTPADRVVEKLFF. DNA of the CDR3: TGTGCCACCACCCCGGCAGACAGGGTTGTTGAAAAACTGTTTTTT.

The chain has TRBV7-9 and TRBJ2-3; 9 bases are a match to TRBD2. The CDR3 runs to 14 residues. The V and J ends lost 4 bases and 1 base, in that order; junction bases with no gene match: 0. Germline values: CDR1 SEHNR, CDR2 FQNEAQ (reference sequence). CDR3 coding DNA: TGTGCCAGCAGCTCTAGCGGGGGCACAGATACGCAGTATTTT. This codes for CASSSSGGTDTQYF.

This sequence joins TRBV11-2 and TRBJ2-7, with 7 bases fitting TRBD1. Unmatched junction bases numbered 17, after V lost 5 bases and J lost 7 bases. In germline, CDR1 is SGHAT, CDR2 FQNNGV. CDR3 length equals 16 residues. Here the CDR3 DNA reads TGTGCCAGCAGCCCTTTCCCGGAACCTCCCAGGGGGGAGCAGTACTTC. Amino acid sequence: CASSPFPEPPRGEQYF.

The chain is built from TRBV6-5 and TRBJ1-2; 10 nucleotides agree with TRBD1. From germline, CDR1 is MNHEY and CDR2 SVGAGI. The CDR3 runs 14 residues. V was pared by 6 bases and J by 4 bases, with 5 bases of the junction left unmatched. This chain's CDR3 is CASRLGTGVYGYTF. The CDR3 DNA reads TGTGCCAGCAGGCTCGGGACAGGGGTCTATGGCTACACCTTC.

The V call is TRBV18, the J call TRBJ2-7; D perhaps matches TRBD1 (5 bases). Germline V gene sequence: CDR1 KGHSH, CDR2 LQKENI. The CDR3 length is 13 residues. Trimming shortened V by 4 bases and J by 2 bases, and 9 bases separated the two germline ends. The CDR3 coding sequence is TGTGCCAGCTCACTACAGGATCCCTACGAGCAGTACTTC. This gives the protein CASSLQDPYEQYF.

The chain carries TRBV7-3 and TRBJ2-7, with 12 bases aligning to TRBD1. The CDR3 length is 18 residues. The trim removed 1 base at V and 4 bases at J, leaving 11 bases unmatched. Germline assignment: CDR1 SGHTA and CDR2 FQGTGA. CDR3 sequence (DNA): TGTGCCAGCAGCTTAAATAGCCCCCGGGACAGGGGGCTTTACGAGCAGTACTTC. Protein sequence: CASSLNSPRDRGLYEQYF.

The rearrangement uses TRBV19 and TRBJ1-2; 8 nucleotides line up with TRBD1. The germline V gene encodes CDR1 LNHDA and CDR2 SQIVND (reference sequence). J gave up 5 bases and V 6 bases, and 11 bases lay outside the gene matches. This CDR3 contains 15 residues. CDR3 DNA sequence: TGTGCCAGTAGGCAGGACAGGGAGCACGGGTATGGCTACACCTTC. Translation: CASRQDREHGYGYTF.

The chain employs TRBV19 and TRBJ2-3, with unresolved D. Deletions cut 1 base from V and 1 base from J, with 12 bases between. The CDR3 consists of 16 residues. Germline V gene lookup returns CDR1 LNHDA and CDR2 SQIVND (reference sequence). The CDR3 region has the DNA TGTGCCAGTAGTATAGGACAAAAGGAAGGCACAGATACGCAGTATTTT. This encodes CASSIGQKEGTDTQYF.

This chain connects TRBV6-1 to TRBJ1-2; D unresolved. Germline V lookup: CDR1 MNHNS, CDR2 SASEGT. CDR3 length: 11 residues. V lost 7 bases, J lost 2 bases, and 5 bases lay in between. The CDR3 protein is CASKMNYGYTF. The CDR3 DNA is TGTGCCAGCAAAATGAACTATGGCTACACCTTC.

This sequence joins TRBV7-6 and TRBJ2-6; a possible D gene is TRBD2 (5 bases). Germline V gene lookup returns CDR1 SGHVS and CDR2 FNYEAQ. The V end was cut by 5 bases, the J end by 0 bases, with 14 bases between. The CDR3 runs to 17 residues. Written as DNA, the CDR3 is TGTGCCAGCAGCCCTAGCTTTCTCAGCTCTGGGGCCAACGTCCTGACTTTC. Its translation: CASSPSFLSSGANVLTF.

The rearrangement links TRBV5-1 to TRBJ1-2; TRBD1 is a possible D gene (5 bases). Germline CDR1 and CDR2: SGHRS and YFSETQ. The CDR3 sequence is 14 residues long. V lost 6 bases and J 7 bases, leaving 19 bases between the germline ends. The CDR3 nucleotides read TGCGCCAGCACCCGGGGGGTACAGGACGGTGGCTACACCTTC. It yields the protein CASTRGVQDGGYTF.

This rearrangement joins TRBV5-1 to TRBJ1-1; 7 nucleotides match TRBD1. V shed 4 bases and J 9 bases; nucleotides not matched to a gene: 15. The V gene's germline CDR1 is SGHRS and CDR2 YFSETQ. The CDR3 extends over 15 amino acids. CDR3 amino acids: CASSTGQAGESQAFF. CDR3 bases: TGCGCCAGCAGCACCGGACAGGCCGGGGAGTCTCAAGCTTTCTTT.